One TCR beta chain is described in this entry. In the original workflow: Nucleated cell counts were estimated from reference gene primer amplification. The assay was immunoSEQ multiplex PCR, and TCRdb's table has in-frame clones only and misses some. V, J and clone size are those of that table, while D and trimming were read from the DNA. The sample includes some 100,000 clones, approximately 90% of them seen just once. The germline V gene has CDR1 MNHEY and CDR2 SVGEGT. The J segment lost 5 bases and the V segment lost 6 bases, leaving 13 bases of the junction unmatched. CDR3 size: 15 residues. The data were obtained in a study of blood T cell repertoires in COVID-19. Looking at the study overall: COVID-19 samples, acute and convalescent, were from the United States, Italy and Spain. T cells, B-cell-depleted T cells, or PBMCs supplied cDNA or gDNA.

The clonotype comes from a man aged 60 to 69 with acute or convalescent COVID-19. Sequencing was carried out using peripheral blood. This chain uses TRBV6-2 or TRBV6-3 with TRBJ2-7, with 7 bases matching TRBD1. Here the CDR3 reads CASSLGTDTFDEQYF. The CDR3 DNA sequence: TGTGCCAGCAGCCTTGGGACAGATACTTTCGACGAGCAGTACTTC.